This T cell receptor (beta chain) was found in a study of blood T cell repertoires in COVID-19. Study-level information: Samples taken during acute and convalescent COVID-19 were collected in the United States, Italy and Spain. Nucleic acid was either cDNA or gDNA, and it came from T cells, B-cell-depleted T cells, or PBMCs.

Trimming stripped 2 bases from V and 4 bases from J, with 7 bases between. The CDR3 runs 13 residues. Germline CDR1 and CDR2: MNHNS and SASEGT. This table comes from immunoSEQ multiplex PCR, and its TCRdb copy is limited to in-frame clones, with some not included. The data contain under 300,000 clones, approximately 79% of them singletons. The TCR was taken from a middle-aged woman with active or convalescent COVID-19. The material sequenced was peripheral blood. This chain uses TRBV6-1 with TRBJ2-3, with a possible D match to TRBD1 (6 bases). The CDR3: CASSETGPDTQYF. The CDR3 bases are TGTGCCAGCAGTGAAACAGGGCCAGATACGCAGTATTTT.